This TCR beta chain came from a study of brain T cells in children with intractable seizures. V shed 4 bases and J shed 7 bases, with 11 bases lying between them. The CDR3 consists of 13 residues. Germline V lookup: CDR1 LNHDA, CDR2 SQIVND (reference sequence). Study findings and constraints: Pre-surgery blood may have been undersampled, hiding some clones.

Assay used: immunoSEQ multiplex PCR; TCRdb lists only in-frame clones, some missing. The data contain 300,000 to 400,000 clones, about 94% of them singletons. Concerning this clone itself: Its antigen is currently unknown.

Regarding time point: blood from clinic visit 5 months post-surgery; TSC patient then seizure free. Surgery cases with the highest brain T cell transcript signatures were chosen for sequencing. At least one anti-epileptic drug was given before surgery. The V and J genes are TRBV19 and TRBJ2-1, with no clear D. The sequenced sample was peripheral blood, obtained about 5 months after surgery. The TCR originated in a boy younger than two with tuberous sclerosis and intractable seizures. The CDR3 coding sequence is TGTGCCAGTAGTACCCCAGACTCGAATGAGCAGTTCTTC. It specifies CASSTPDSNEQFF.